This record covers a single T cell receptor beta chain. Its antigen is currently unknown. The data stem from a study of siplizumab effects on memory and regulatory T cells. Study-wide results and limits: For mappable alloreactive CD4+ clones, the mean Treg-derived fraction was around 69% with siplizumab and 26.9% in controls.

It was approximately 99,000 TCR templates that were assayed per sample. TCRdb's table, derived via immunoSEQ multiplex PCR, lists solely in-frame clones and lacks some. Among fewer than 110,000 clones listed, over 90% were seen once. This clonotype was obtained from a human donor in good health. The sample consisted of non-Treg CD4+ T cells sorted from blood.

The CDR3 here is CASSLRAGAETQYF. CDR3 coding DNA: TGTGCCAGCTCACTTCGGGCAGGAGCAGAGACCCAGTACTTC. The V gene is TRBV18, the J gene TRBJ2-5; no clear D. Per the germline V gene, CDR1 is KGHSH and CDR2 is LQKENI. Trimming removed 4 bases at V and 4 bases at J, with 13 bases between. The CDR3 contains 14 residues.